The clone carrying this T cell receptor beta chain was seen more than once but under ten times. Next came a second PCR, run for roughly 6 to 11 cycles, which used a sample-barcoded 5' primer along with a J-beta primer mix. TCRdb passed the 5' RACE reads through MiXCR, listing each CDR3 protein once. The sample lists some 640,000 distinct CDR3 sequences; roughly 31% were seen once. These data belong to a study of blood T cells in healthy people across ages. CDR1 and CDR2 (germline): LGHDT, YNNKEL (reference sequence). There are 14 residues in the CDR3. The V end lost 2 bases, the J end lost 1 base, and 8 bases lay between the germline ends.

The origin of this receptor is an elderly woman in good health. The chain uses TRBV3-1 and TRBJ1-1; D is unresolved. Sequencing was done on a sample of blood. The CDR3 region has the DNA TGTGCCAGCAGCCAACAATCAGCGAACACTGAAGCTTTCTTT. It codes for CASSQQSANTEAFF. Together with reference TRBV3-1 and TRBJ1-1, the CDR3 gives the full variable domain: DTAVSQTPKYLVTQMGNDKSIKCEQNLGHDTMYWYKQDSKKFLKIMFSYNNKELIINETVPNRFSPKSPDKAHLNLHINSLELGDSAVYFCASSQQSANTEAFFGQGTRLTVV.